The subject of this entry is one T cell receptor (beta chain). After removal of 5 bases from V and 5 bases from J, the junction contained 14 bases not matched to a gene. CDR3 size: 16 residues. Germline CDR1 reads SEHNR; CDR2 reads FQNEAQ (reference sequence). The data stem from a study of blood T cell repertoires in COVID-19. At the level of the study: Samples came from the United States, Italy and Spain, spanning acute and convalescent COVID-19. From T cells, B-cell-depleted T cells, or PBMCs came the material, which was cDNA or gDNA.

Per the original methods: It was from reference gene primer amplification that nucleated cell counts were estimated. The method was immunoSEQ multiplex PCR; TCRdb's version includes in-frame clones alone and lacks a portion of them. The V and J calls and clone size come from that table; D and trimming were worked out from the DNA. The top ten clones hold approximately 10% of a sample with about 98,000 clones, more than 75% of them seen once. The sequenced material came from peripheral blood. This receptor was obtained from a man aged 45 to 65 with acute or convalescent COVID-19. The chain links TRBV7-9 to TRBJ1-2, with 7 bases identical to TRBD1. CDR3 residues: CASSGGTADSIYGYTF. In DNA form, the CDR3 reads TGTGCCAGCAGCGGGGGGACAGCCGATTCAATATATGGCTACACCTTC.